Listed below are T cell receptor beta chains from one sample, sequenced in a study of shared clonotypes between healthy human individuals. Only in-frame clones appear in the TCRdb table, and some are missing; sequencing was by immunoSEQ multiplex PCR. The sample has about 2.4 million clones, 80% to 95% seen once. Specimen: naive CD4+ T cells from PBMCs. Receptors originate from a man between 18 and 29 years old in good health. Some clones in this sample may be carry-over from other donors' samples. Each CDR3 is given with its conserved first and last residue. D genes are given only for firm matches. Expanded clones are given a class, and other clones once, few, many or no size at all.

V gene: TRBV11-3
J gene: TRBJ2-2
clone size: -
D gene: TRBD1
CDR3 DNA: TGTGCCAGCAGCTCCCGTGTGACAGGGCCAAACACCGGGGAGCTGTTTTTT
CDR3 protein: CASSSRVTGPNTGELFF

V gene: TRBV7-9
J gene: TRBJ2-2
clone size: -
D gene: TRBD2
CDR3 DNA: TGTGCCAGCAGCCAACCAGCGGGAGGGCCCGCCGGGGAGCTGTTTTTT
CDR3 protein: CASSQPAGGPAGELFF

V gene: TRBV4-2
J gene: TRBJ2-6
clone size: -
D gene: TRBD1
CDR3 DNA: TGTGCCAGCAGCCAAGGAGGGACAGGAGACTCTGGGGCCAACGTCCTGACTTTC
CDR3 protein: CASSQGGTGDSGANVLTF

V gene: TRBV6-6
J gene: TRBJ2-7
clone size: -
D gene: -
CDR3 DNA: TGTGCCAGCAGCCCAGGACAGCCCTACGAGCAGTACTTC
CDR3 protein: CASSPGQPYEQYF

V gene: TRBV28
J gene: TRBJ2-3
clone size: -
D gene: -
CDR3 DNA: TGCGGAGAGGCCGTCCACACAGATACGCAGTATTTT
CDR3 protein: CGEAVHTDTQYF

V gene: TRBV29-1
J gene: TRBJ2-1
clone size: -
D gene: -
CDR3 DNA: TGCAGCGCTGCACAGGGACTGGGAGTCGCCTACAATGAGCAGTTCTTC
CDR3 protein: CSAAQGLGVAYNEQFF

V gene: TRBV6-6
J gene: TRBJ1-4
clone size: -
D gene: -
CDR3 DNA: TGTGCCAGCCGGGCCCTCGAAAAACTGTTTTTT
CDR3 protein: CASRALEKLFF

V gene: TRBV4-1
J gene: TRBJ1-2
clone size: -
D gene: -
CDR3 DNA: TGCGCCAGCAGCCAAGGCACTCTCAACTATGGCTACACCTTC
CDR3 protein: CASSQGTLNYGYTF

V gene: TRBV28
J gene: TRBJ1-1
clone size: once
D gene: TRBD1
CDR3 DNA: TGTGCCAGCAGCCACAGGGGGCTCGAAGCTTTCTTT
CDR3 protein: CASSHRGLEAFF

V gene: TRBV28
J gene: TRBJ1-2
clone size: -
D gene: -
CDR3 DNA: TGTGCCAGCAGTCGGGGCCGGGGGCCTCTGTCCTATGGCTACACCTTC
CDR3 protein: CASSRGRGPLSYGYTF

V gene: TRBV30
J gene: TRBJ2-1
clone size: -
D gene: TRBD2
CDR3 DNA: TGTGCCTGGAGTGGGGCTAGCGGGAGTACGTATGAGCAGTTCTTC
CDR3 protein: CAWSGASGSTYEQFF

V gene: TRBV5-6
J gene: TRBJ2-1
clone size: -
D gene: -
CDR3 DNA: TGTGCCAGCAGCTTACGACAGGTCTCCTACAATGAGCAGTTCTTC
CDR3 protein: CASSLRQVSYNEQFF

V gene: TRBV2
J gene: TRBJ2-7
clone size: once
D gene: -
CDR3 DNA: TGTGCCAGCAAGGAAGCCTACGAGCAGTACTTC
CDR3 protein: CASKEAYEQYF

V gene: TRBV15
J gene: TRBJ2-7
clone size: once
D gene: TRBD1
CDR3 DNA: TGTGCCACCAGCAGAGATAAACAGGGGACAGGCGAGCAGTACTTC
CDR3 protein: CATSRDKQGTGEQYF

V gene: TRBV6-5
J gene: TRBJ1-4
clone size: -
D gene: -
CDR3 DNA: TGTGCCAGCAGTTTGGGAGAAAAACTGTTTTTT
CDR3 protein: CASSLGEKLFF

V gene: TRBV27
J gene: TRBJ2-7
clone size: -
D gene: TRBD2
CDR3 DNA: TGTGCCAGCACCAACTCACTAGCGGGAAGGGGCGAGCAGTACTTC
CDR3 protein: CASTNSLAGRGEQYF

V gene: TRBV5-1
J gene: TRBJ2-1
clone size: -
D gene: -
CDR3 DNA: TGCGCCAGCAGCCGCCCCCAGGGGCATAATGAGCAGTTCTTC
CDR3 protein: CASSRPQGHNEQFF

V gene: TRBV6-1
J gene: TRBJ1-5
clone size: -
D gene: -
CDR3 DNA: TGTGCCAGCAGTGTGGGTACAGCCAATCAGCCCCAGCATTTT
CDR3 protein: CASSVGTANQPQHF

V gene: TRBV19
J gene: TRBJ1-2
clone size: -
D gene: -
CDR3 DNA: TGTGCCAGTAGTCCTACCGGGGCCTATGGCTACACCTTC
CDR3 protein: CASSPTGAYGYTF

V gene: TRBV19
J gene: TRBJ2-3
clone size: -
D gene: -
CDR3 DNA: TGTGCCAGTAGTACTGAAGATACGCAGTATTTT
CDR3 protein: CASSTEDTQYF

V gene: TRBV6-6
J gene: TRBJ1-2
clone size: -
D gene: -
CDR3 DNA: TGTGCCAGCAGTTTGGGGGGGTATGGCTACACCTTC
CDR3 protein: CASSLGGYGYTF

V gene: TRBV5-1
J gene: TRBJ2-7
clone size: -
D gene: TRBD1
CDR3 DNA: TGCGCCAGCAGCAACAGGGGGCTCTCCTACGAGCAGTACTTC
CDR3 protein: CASSNRGLSYEQYF

V gene: TRBV7-3
J gene: TRBJ1-2
clone size: -
D gene: TRBD1
CDR3 DNA: TGTGCCAGCAGCCTGGGACAGGGGGCCCATGGCTACACCTTC
CDR3 protein: CASSLGQGAHGYTF

V gene: TRBV30
J gene: TRBJ1-5
clone size: -
D gene: -
CDR3 DNA: TGTGCCTGGAGTGGGGGGCCATCTAATCAGCCCCAGCATTTT
CDR3 protein: CAWSGGPSNQPQHF

V gene: TRBV10-2
J gene: TRBJ2-1
clone size: -
D gene: -
CDR3 DNA: TGCGCCAGCGGGGGGCCTAGCGGCTACTCCTACAATGAGCAGTTCTTC
CDR3 protein: CASGGPSGYSYNEQFF

V gene: TRBV2
J gene: TRBJ2-2
clone size: -
D gene: TRBD2
CDR3 DNA: TGTGCCAGCAGTGAATTTAAAGGTATTTGGACTAGCAACACCGGGGAGCTGTTTTTT
CDR3 protein: CASSEFKGIWTSNTGELFF

V gene: TRBV2
J gene: TRBJ2-2
clone size: -
D gene: TRBD1
CDR3 DNA: TGTGCCAGCAGCGGACAGGGGATGAACACCGGGGAGCTGTTTTTT
CDR3 protein: CASSGQGMNTGELFF

V gene: TRBV6-4
J gene: TRBJ2-6
clone size: -
D gene: -
CDR3 DNA: TGTGCCAGCAGCCTATTACCTAGACCTGCCTCTGGGGCCAACGTCCTGACTTTC
CDR3 protein: CASSLLPRPASGANVLTF

V gene: TRBV28
J gene: TRBJ2-7
clone size: -
D gene: -
CDR3 DNA: TGTGCCAGCAGTTTCGGCTTCTCCTACGAGCAGTACTTC
CDR3 protein: CASSFGFSYEQYF

V gene: TRBV11-3
J gene: TRBJ2-1
clone size: -
D gene: TRBD1
CDR3 DNA: TGTGCCAGCAGCTTAGAAGACAGGGGTCCGAATGAGCAGTTCTTC
CDR3 protein: CASSLEDRGPNEQFF

V gene: TRBV7-2
J gene: TRBJ2-1
clone size: -
D gene: -
CDR3 DNA: TGTGCCAGCAGCTTTCGGGTCCCGGAAGTAGATGAGCAGTTCTTC
CDR3 protein: CASSFRVPEVDEQFF

V gene: TRBV5-4
J gene: TRBJ2-4
clone size: once
D gene: TRBD1
CDR3 DNA: TGTGCCAGCAGCTTAACCACAGGGGCGCTCAAAAACATTCAGTACTTC
CDR3 protein: CASSLTTGALKNIQYF

V gene: TRBV4-2
J gene: TRBJ2-7
clone size: -
D gene: -
CDR3 DNA: TGTGCCAGCAGCCAAGATATTAGCTTGGGGGAGCAGTACTTC
CDR3 protein: CASSQDISLGEQYF

V gene: TRBV7-2
J gene: TRBJ1-4
clone size: -
D gene: -
CDR3 DNA: TGTGCCAGCAGCTTAATGGGATTTGGAGAAAAACTGTTTTTT
CDR3 protein: CASSLMGFGEKLFF

V gene: TRBV19
J gene: TRBJ2-7
clone size: -
D gene: -
CDR3 DNA: TGTGCCAGTAGTAACGGTGGGCAGCCCGAGCAGTACTTC
CDR3 protein: CASSNGGQPEQYF

V gene: TRBV28
J gene: TRBJ2-7
clone size: -
D gene: -
CDR3 DNA: TGTGCCAGCAGTCCGCGACAGTACTACGAGCAGTACTTC
CDR3 protein: CASSPRQYYEQYF

V gene: TRBV30
J gene: TRBJ1-4
clone size: once
D gene: -
CDR3 DNA: TGTGCCTGGAGTGACGTGGGAGGAACTAATGAAAAACTGTTTTTT
CDR3 protein: CAWSDVGGTNEKLFF

V gene: TRBV6-5
J gene: TRBJ2-4
clone size: -
D gene: -
CDR3 DNA: TGTGCCAGCAGTTACCAGGGACAAGCCAAAAACATTCAGTACTTC
CDR3 protein: CASSYQGQAKNIQYF

V gene: TRBV28
J gene: TRBJ1-4
clone size: once
D gene: -
CDR3 DNA: TGTGCCAGCAGTTTATCGGTCAGACCTTATGAAAAACTGTTTTTT
CDR3 protein: CASSLSVRPYEKLFF

V gene: TRBV6-6
J gene: TRBJ1-2
clone size: -
D gene: -
CDR3 DNA: TGTGCCAGCAGTGTAACAAGCTATGGCTACACCTTC
CDR3 protein: CASSVTSYGYTF

V gene: TRBV9
J gene: TRBJ2-1
clone size: -
D gene: TRBD2
CDR3 DNA: TGTGCCAGCAGCGCCCCACTAGCGGGAGGGTTTTACAATGAGCAGTTCTTC
CDR3 protein: CASSAPLAGGFYNEQFF

V gene: TRBV9
J gene: TRBJ2-5
clone size: -
D gene: TRBD2
CDR3 DNA: TGTGCCAGTGGACGGGGGACTAGCGGGAGGGCCGGAGAGACCCAGTACTTC
CDR3 protein: CASGRGTSGRAGETQYF

V gene: TRBV5-1
J gene: TRBJ2-5
clone size: -
D gene: -
CDR3 DNA: TGCGCCAGCAGCCACCCTACGGGACCTCGGGAGACCCAGTACTTC
CDR3 protein: CASSHPTGPRETQYF

V gene: TRBV6-5
J gene: TRBJ1-4
clone size: -
D gene: -
CDR3 DNA: TGTGCCAGCAGTTACCGGCGGAATTCTGAAAAACTGTTTTTT
CDR3 protein: CASSYRRNSEKLFF

V gene: TRBV19
J gene: TRBJ2-7
clone size: -
D gene: TRBD2
CDR3 DNA: TGTGCCAGTAGTGCCTCGGGAGGGGCGGACTACGAGCAGTACTTC
CDR3 protein: CASSASGGADYEQYF

V gene: TRBV5-1
J gene: TRBJ2-1
clone size: -
D gene: -
CDR3 DNA: TGCGCCAGCAGCTTGGTTAGCGAACCCTCCTACAATGAGCAGTTCTTC
CDR3 protein: CASSLVSEPSYNEQFF

V gene: TRBV27
J gene: TRBJ2-7
clone size: -
D gene: -
CDR3 DNA: TGTGCCAGCAGTTCGGCCCCTTACGAGCAGTACTTC
CDR3 protein: CASSSAPYEQYF

V gene: TRBV19
J gene: TRBJ2-1
clone size: -
D gene: -
CDR3 DNA: TGTGCCAGTAGTATCACGCCCTACAATGAGCAGTTCTTC
CDR3 protein: CASSITPYNEQFF

V gene: TRBV9
J gene: TRBJ2-5
clone size: -
D gene: TRBD2
CDR3 DNA: TGTGCCAGCAGCGTGTCTAGCGGGTATGAGACCCAGTACTTC
CDR3 protein: CASSVSSGYETQYF

V gene: TRBV6-5
J gene: TRBJ1-1
clone size: -
D gene: -
CDR3 DNA: TGTGCCAGCAGTCGCCCGGGGGAGAACACTGAAGCTTTCTTT
CDR3 protein: CASSRPGENTEAFF

V gene: TRBV5-4
J gene: TRBJ2-7
clone size: -
D gene: -
CDR3 DNA: TGTGCCAGCAGCCGAGAGGCACAGGGTCGAAACGAGCAGTACTTC
CDR3 protein: CASSREAQGRNEQYF

V gene: TRBV5-1
J gene: TRBJ2-1
clone size: few
D gene: TRBD1
CDR3 DNA: TGCGCCAGCAGCTTGGGGACAGGGAATGAGCAGTTCTTC
CDR3 protein: CASSLGTGNEQFF

V gene: TRBV29-1
J gene: TRBJ2-1
clone size: -
D gene: -
CDR3 DNA: TGCAGCGTTGATCAGAGGCCAAGCTCCTACAATGAGCAGTTCTTC
CDR3 protein: CSVDQRPSSYNEQFF

V gene: TRBV6-5
J gene: TRBJ2-2
clone size: -
D gene: TRBD1
CDR3 DNA: TGTGCCAGCAGTTTGGGACAGCAACCGAACACCGGGGAGCTGTTTTTT
CDR3 protein: CASSLGQQPNTGELFF

V gene: TRBV29-1
J gene: TRBJ1-1
clone size: -
D gene: TRBD1
CDR3 DNA: TGCAGCGCCGGGACAGGGCCCACTGAAGCTTTCTTT
CDR3 protein: CSAGTGPTEAFF

V gene: TRBV7-9
J gene: TRBJ1-2
clone size: -
D gene: -
CDR3 DNA: TGTGCCAGCAGCTTAGAAGGACGTTTCTATGGCTACACCTTC
CDR3 protein: CASSLEGRFYGYTF

V gene: TRBV7-8
J gene: TRBJ2-2
clone size: once
D gene: -
CDR3 DNA: TGTGCCAGCAGCTCTCCAGACGGGGAGCTGTTTTTT
CDR3 protein: CASSSPDGELFF

V gene: TRBV28
J gene: TRBJ2-5
clone size: -
D gene: -
CDR3 DNA: TGTGCCAGCAGTTTATCGGGCAGTCTTAGGGAGACCCAGTACTTC
CDR3 protein: CASSLSGSLRETQYF

V gene: TRBV19
J gene: TRBJ1-2
clone size: -
D gene: -
CDR3 DNA: TGTGCCAGTAGTACCACCATCACATTTTCCTATGGCTACACCTTC
CDR3 protein: CASSTTITFSYGYTF